A single sample gave rise to the 20 T cell receptor beta chains below, sequenced in a study of response to subunit inactivated influenza vaccine. TCRdb passed the RT-PCR reads through MiXCR, listing each CDR3 protein once. Seen here are 500,000 to 650,000 distinct CDR3 sequences, 7.5% to 8.5% observed once, and the top ten hold approximately 12%. The sample in question was PBMCs from blood, obtained roughly 24 months after vaccination. The receptor set was obtained from a man aged 45 to 70 who received an inactivated influenza vaccine.

The chain uses TRBV30 and TRBJ2-6, with TRBD1 matching 10 bases. Germline lookup yields CDR1 GTSNPN and CDR2 SVGIG (reference sequence). There are 19 residues in the CDR3. V lost 1 base to trimming and J lost 0 bases; unmatched junction nucleotides: 9. The CDR3 coding sequence is TGTGCCTGGAGTGCTTCCCTGGGACAGGGGTTCTCTGGGGCCAACGTCCTGACTTTC. It yields the protein CAWSASLGQGFSGANVLTF.

This clonotype turned up a few times. The chain carries TRBV20-1 and TRBJ2-7; TRBD2 might be the D (5 bases). The germline CDR1 and CDR2 sequences are DFQATT and SNEGSKA (reference sequence). Trimming pared 3 bases from V and 2 bases from J, leaving 14 bases between. The CDR3 is 14 amino acids. The CDR3 DNA reads as TGCAGTGCTAGGTCACGGGCGGGCACCTACGAGCAGTACTTC. Translation: CSARSRAGTYEQYF.

This clonotype was found many times. The chain joins TRBV20-1 to TRBJ2-5; 9 bases align to TRBD2. The length of the CDR3 is 16 residues. J gave up 5 bases and V 0 bases, and 10 bases lay outside the gene matches. CDR1 and CDR2 from the germline V gene are DFQATT and SNEGSKA (reference sequence). CDR3 amino acids: CSARDGGTSWGETQYF. The CDR3 nucleotides are TGCAGTGCTAGAGATGGGGGGACTAGCTGGGGGGAGACCCAGTACTTC.

This clonotype was seen a handful of times. The rearrangement uses TRBV20-1 and TRBJ2-7, with D perhaps TRBD1 (6 bases). V was cut by 4 bases and J by 3 bases, with 13 bases left in between. This CDR3 spans 13 amino acids. Germline V gives CDR1 DFQATT, CDR2 SNEGSKA (reference sequence). The CDR3 is CSAIQGMLYEQYF. The CDR3 nucleotides are TGCAGTGCTATACAGGGAATGCTCTACGAGCAGTACTTC.

This clonotype was picked up many times. V and J are TRBV29-1 and TRBJ2-5; 8 bases are shared with TRBD2. The V and J ends lost 0 bases and 5 bases, in that order; junction bases with no gene match: 8. This CDR3 spans 15 amino acids. Germline assignment: CDR1 SQVTM and CDR2 ANQGSEA. CDR3 region: CSVEDYGRAWETQYF. CDR3 coding DNA: TGCAGCGTTGAAGATTACGGGAGGGCCTGGGAGACCCAGTACTTC.

On this clonotype: The conserved final phenylalanine or tryptophan is absent from the CDR3, which likely points to a read error. The genes are TRBV7-9 and TRBJ1-2; D might be TRBD1 (5 bases). Germline CDR1 reads SEHNR; CDR2 reads FQNEAQ (reference sequence). Trimming left V 6 bases short and J 4 bases short, with 18 bases between. The CDR3 consists of 15 residues. For the CDR3, the DNA is TGTGCCAGCAGATCCCCACCGGGGGTAGGCTATGGCTACACCCTC. Protein: CASRSPPGVGYGYTL.

This clonotype was observed at least ten times. The V gene is TRBV5-5, the J gene TRBJ1-6; 7 nucleotides line up with TRBD1. Germline loops: CDR1 SGHKS, CDR2 YYEKEE (reference sequence). The CDR3 is 16 residues long. V was pared by 0 bases and J by 5 bases, with 5 bases of the junction left unmatched. This chain's CDR3 is CASSLGSGGDNSPLHF. The CDR3 DNA sequence: TGTGCCAGCAGCTTGGGGTCAGGGGGGGATAATTCACCCCTCCACTTT.

This chain links TRBV20-1 with TRBJ2-3, with D unclear. Germline V lookup: CDR1 DFQATT, CDR2 SNEGSKA (reference sequence). The CDR3 consists of 12 residues. The V gene lost 3 bases and the J gene lost 4 bases, with 8 bases spanning the gap. The CDR3 protein is CSASYDPDTQYF. The CDR3 nucleotides read TGCAGTGCTAGTTATGACCCAGATACGCAGTATTTT.

This sequence joins TRBV2 and TRBJ2-1; possibly TRBD2 for D (6 bases). Trimming took 7 bases from V and 2 from J, leaving 12 bases between them. This CDR3 has 14 residues. CDR1 and CDR2 (germline): SNHLY, FYNNEI. This chain's CDR3 is CASKYSGPYNEQFF. Here the CDR3 DNA reads TGTGCCAGCAAATATAGCGGCCCCTACAATGAGCAGTTCTTC.

V usage is TRBV2 and J usage is TRBJ2-5; the D gene is possibly TRBD2 (6 bases). The CDR3 length is 15 residues. V lost 3 bases and J lost 5, with 16 bases in between. Germline V gene data show CDR1 as SNHLY and CDR2 as FYNNEI. For the CDR3, the DNA is TGTGCCAGCAGTGAGGAACTCGCAGGGAGGGAGACCCAGTACTTC. Its translation: CASSEELAGRETQYF.

This clonotype came up a few times. The genes are TRBV3-1 and TRBJ2-1; TRBD2 matches 9 bases. The CDR3 spans 17 residues. CDR1 and CDR2 from the germline V gene are LGHDT and YNNKEL (reference sequence). Germline trimming cut 4 bases from V and 7 bases from J; bases unmatched to any gene: 14. This CDR3 is CASSPFSSGTRYNEQFF. CDR3 nucleotide sequence: TGTGCCAGCAGCCCTTTCTCTAGCGGGACTCGCTATAATGAGCAGTTCTTC.

The table lists this clonotype with a few counts. The V and J genes are TRBV20-1 and TRBJ1-2; possible D gene TRBD1, 5 bases. Germline CDR1 is DFQATT and CDR2 is SNEGSKA (reference sequence). CDR3 length equals 15 residues. V lost 3 bases, J lost 7 bases, and 21 bases lay in between. The CDR3 DNA reads as TGCAGTGCTAGCAGGGACCCCCCCGGTTTAGCTGGCTACACCTTC. Translating gives CSASRDPPGLAGYTF.

There are a few counts of this clonotype. The V call is TRBV24-1, the J call TRBJ2-5; TRBD2 matches at 9 bases. Germline CDR1 reads KGHDR; CDR2 reads SFDVKD. There are 17 residues in the CDR3. V shed 3 bases, J shed 5 bases, and the junction held 12 bases outside the gene matches. The CDR3, as DNA: TGTGCCACCAGTGATCCCCAAGTAGCGGGAGCGGGGGAGACCCAGTACTTC. It codes for CATSDPQVAGAGETQYF.

This clonotype was counted between two and nine times. The genes are TRBV20-1 and TRBJ2-3; no clear D gene. V was pared by 5 bases and J by 4 bases, with 13 bases between. Germline V gene lookup returns CDR1 DFQATT and CDR2 SNEGSKA (reference sequence). The CDR3 is 13 residues long. CDR3 coding DNA: TGCAGTGCTCCAAATACGGGTGCAGATACGCAGTATTTT. Protein sequence: CSAPNTGADTQYF.

Only a few counts were recorded for this clonotype. V is TRBV4-1 and J is TRBJ2-3; D is perhaps TRBD1 (5 bases). The V end was cut by 2 bases, the J end by 3 bases, with 12 bases between. Germline CDR1 is MGHRA and CDR2 is YSYEKL. The CDR3 contains 15 residues. The CDR3 nucleotides are TGCGCCAGCAGCCAACGACAGCCCGGTACAGATACGCAGTATTTT. Protein: CASSQRQPGTDTQYF.

This clonotype has a handful of counts. The chain employs TRBV5-1 and TRBJ2-5, with 9 bases lining up with TRBD2. Germline V CDR1 and CDR2: SGHRS, YFSETQ. J gave up 9 bases and V 3 bases, and 12 bases lay outside the gene matches. This CDR3 is built from 15 residues. The CDR3 bases are TGCGCCAGCAGCTCCAATAGCGGGAGCGCGGCGGCCCAGTACTTC. It is translated as CASSSNSGSAAAQYF.

The gene calls are TRBV29-1 and TRBJ2-3; D uncertain. This CDR3 comprises 14 residues. The germline V gene encodes CDR1 SQVTM and CDR2 ANQGSEA. Trimming pared 7 bases from V and 0 bases from J, leaving 14 bases between. As DNA, the CDR3 is TGCAGCGCGGATATTGACGGTAGCACAGATACGCAGTATTTT. It translates to CSADIDGSTDTQYF.

The chain carries TRBV20-1 and TRBJ1-2, with D tentatively TRBD1 (5 bases). Germline CDR1 is DFQATT and CDR2 is SNEGSKA (reference sequence). Trimming cost V 4 bases and J 2 bases, with 17 bases left between them. There are 15 residues in the CDR3. CDR3 protein: CSATLWGVINYGYTF. CDR3 bases: TGCAGTGCTACTCTCTGGGGGGTGATCAACTATGGCTACACCTTC.

This chain joins TRBV18 and TRBJ2-3; 8 bases fit TRBD1. Germline-derived CDR1 and CDR2 are KGHSH and LQKENI. The CDR3 contains 14 residues. J lost 7 bases, V lost 3 bases, and 6 bases had no gene match. The chain's CDR3 is CASSPRTGTYTQYF. DNA of the CDR3: TGTGCCAGCTCACCGCGGACAGGGACCTATACGCAGTATTTT.

This clonotype was detected a few times. This chain connects TRBV25-1 to TRBJ1-5, with no clear D. The CDR3 length is 12 residues. V was pared by 3 bases and J by 6 bases, with 6 bases between. Germline V gene data show CDR1 as MGHDK and CDR2 as SYGVNS. This CDR3 reads CASSEVGQPQHF. The CDR3 DNA sequence: TGTGCCAGCAGTGAGGTGGGTCAGCCCCAGCATTTT.